One sample yielded the 5 T cell receptor beta chains listed below, sequenced in a study of cytomegalovirus exposure and HLA in healthy donors (dated by TCRdb to the late 2010s). The library was made by the immunoSEQ multiplex PCR assay. A mixture of 60 forward primers for TCR Vbeta segments and 13 reverse primers for TCR Jbeta segments was used in the multiplex PCR. This immuneACCESS table, as held by TCRdb, lists in-frame sequences with V and J called but not all clones. Of the missing ones, under half trace to an unresolved V gene in checked studies; the others have no known cause. The sample yields around 180,000 clones; 80% to 90% were counted once. The top ten constitute around 1.2% of the sample. Sequenced sample: PBMCs. These receptor sequences come from a girl aged 2-10 years in good health and CMV-seropositive.

This chain connects TRBV11-2 to TRBJ1-1; possibly TRBD1 for D (6 bases). V lost 5 bases and J lost 4, with 14 bases in between. The CDR3 covers 14 residues. Germline CDR1 reads SGHAT; CDR2 reads FQNNGV. The CDR3 region has the DNA TGTGCCAGCAGCGTAGCCACAGGGATCACTGAAGCTTTCTTT. It yields the protein CASSVATGITEAFF.

This rearrangement joins TRBV2 to TRBJ1-1; possible D gene TRBD1, 5 bases. The CDR3 covers 17 residues. V dropped 6 bases and J dropped 0 bases, with 20 bases sitting between them. Germline V gene lookup returns CDR1 SNHLY and CDR2 FYNNEI. The CDR3 is CASRPRVGGIMNTEAFF. The CDR3 region has the DNA TGTGCCAGCAGGCCCCGGGTCGGGGGGATTATGAACACTGAAGCTTTCTTT.

This chain uses TRBV11-3 with TRBJ2-1; the match to TRBD2 covers 11 bases. The germline gives CDR1 SGHNT, CDR2 YENEEA. The V segment lost 5 bases and the J segment 7 bases; nucleotides outside the gene matches: 10. The CDR3 contains 16 residues. The CDR3: CASSPGLAGGRNEQFF. As DNA, the CDR3 is TGTGCCAGCAGCCCCGGTCTAGCGGGAGGACGTAATGAGCAGTTCTTC.

The rearrangement uses TRBV30 and TRBJ1-5; TRBD1 aligns across 7 bases. CDR3 length: 14 amino acids. From germline, CDR1 is GTSNPN and CDR2 SVGIG (reference sequence). Trimming at V came to 3 bases and at J to 4 bases, leaving 6 bases not matched to a gene. The CDR3 DNA is TGTGCCTGGAGCCCCGGGACAGATAATCAGCCCCAGCATTTT. Translation gives CAWSPGTDNQPQHF.

As for this clone: Germline is not matched at one junction end, which may reflect a read error. Other DNA sequences in the sample encode the same CDR3. The V call is TRBV5-8, the J call TRBJ2-6; maybe TRBD2 (6 bases). This CDR3 has 18 amino acids. The germline V gene encodes CDR1 SGHTS and CDR2 YDEGEE. CDR3 sequence reads: CASSLIRGVDSGANVLTF. CDR3 bases: TGTGCTAGCAGCTTGATTCGCGGGGTAGACTCTGGGGCCAACGTCCTGACTTTC.